This T cell receptor beta chain was captured in a study of T cell repertoires in cytomegalovirus infection. Study in general: Well-studied HLA-B-restricted epitopes and recently identified HLA-C-restricted epitopes of CMV were both used in the study. From public TCR beta signatures came an indication of both CMV infection and matching HLA type. Study conclusions and caveats: Public TCR beta family frequency separated CMV-and-HLA carriers, including in an independent cohort.

TCRdb re-called the reads through MiXCR, storing one row per CDR3 protein. The sample holds some 920,000 distinct CDR3 sequences, roughly 31% seen once. This clonotype was observed a handful of times. Its antigen is unidentified. Germline V CDR1 and CDR2: MNHEY, SMNVEV (reference sequence). The CDR3 covers 13 residues. Between the trimmed V and J ends, which lost 5 bases and 2 bases, there was a span of 6 bases. The sequence came from a human donor in good health (CMV status not recorded). Some clones in this sample may be carry-over from other donors' samples. The sample was cultured CD8+ T cells from PBMCs, taken from culture after CMV antigen stimulation. This chain joins TRBV27 and TRBJ2-2, with unresolved D. Here the CDR3 reads CASSKGNTGELFF. CDR3 bases: TGTGCCAGCAGTAAAGGAAACACCGGGGAGCTGTTTTTT.